This T cell receptor beta chain is drawn from a study of T-cell reconstitution after alpha-beta-depleted transplantation in children. CDR1 and CDR2 (germline): LNHDA, SQIVND (reference sequence). V dropped 11 bases and J dropped 10 bases, with 15 bases sitting between them. This CDR3 comprises 11 residues. It was with unique molecular identifiers that the TCRbeta library was prepared. TCRdb re-called the PCR reads with MiXCR, one entry per CDR3 protein. The table records about 610,000 distinct CDR3 sequences, roughly a tenth of them present only once. Here the sequenced sample was PBMCs from the stem cell graft donor, taken from the stem cell graft. The receptor was isolated from a human donor who donated a stem cell graft to a child with acute myeloid leukemia. The chain is built from TRBV19 and TRBJ2-1; TRBD1 is a possible D gene (5 bases). CDR3 amino acids: CASEGVREQFF. The CDR3, as DNA: TGTGCCTCGGAAGGGGTTCGGGAGCAGTTCTTC.